This TCR beta chain was identified during a study of control samples from healthy donors and cancer patients (dated by TCRdb to about 2020). Libraries came from the immunoSEQ multiplex PCR assay. TCRdb provides this immuneACCESS table in a form limited to in-frame rearrangements. Some clones are lacking; in checked studies, under half of them reflect an unresolved V gene, and why the rest are absent is not known. This sample has roughly 120,000 clones in its table, and roughly nine tenths of those were observed once. 7.8% of the sample rests with the top ten. Comment on this clone: Its antigen is currently not known. Base qualities are not at hand, and no much larger clone is one base apart.

V is pruned by 6 bases and J by 5 bases, leaving 10 bases of the junction without a gene match. The CDR3 covers 15 residues, taking in both the cysteine and the phenylalanine. The retained sequence is limited to the CDR3, 45 bases, with the frame set at the first base. CDR1 and CDR2 (SNHLY, FYNNEI) derive from the germline V gene. The specimen was blood. The TCR originated in a young woman in good health. Recombination linked TRBV2 to TRBJ1-5; 7 of the junction bases match TRBD1. The base sequence is TGTGCCAGCAGGCGATACGACAGGGCTGATCAGCCCCAGCATTTT. The translation is CASRRYDRADQPQHF. With the portions outside the CDR3 filled from the reference TRBV2 and TRBJ1-5 genes, the complete variable region becomes EPEVTQTPSHQVTQMGQEVILRCVPISNHLYFYWYRQILGQKVEFLVSFYNNEISEKSEIFDDQFSVERPDGSNFTLKIRSTKLEDSAMYFCASRRYDRADQPQHFGDGTRLSIL.